This T cell receptor (beta chain) emerged from a study of T cells expressing NK-cell markers. For the study at large: It was sorted CD3+CD56-NKG2C+, CD3+CD56+NKG2C- and CD3+CD56+NKG2C+ T cells that provided the TCR beta repertoires. Overall study findings and caveats: A handful of donors likewise had their CD3+CD56-NKG2C+ fraction led by these clonotypes. The dominant NKG2C+ clonotypes represented roughly 1.0-7.5% of CD8+ T cells in six donors.

Concerning this clonotype: What it recognizes is unknown.

Germline CDR1 SQVTM, CDR2 ANQGSEA. The length of the CDR3 is 13 residues. No DNA is given; TCRdb re-called the 5' RACE reads and lists each CDR3 protein once. The sample table sets out almost 450,000 distinct CDR3 sequences. This receptor was identified in a woman between 18 and 70 years old in good health. The J gene is TRBJ2-5, the V gene TRBV29-1; the D call from TCRdb, TRBD2, cannot be confirmed without DNA. Source material: blood T cells: a sorted CD56 or NKG2C T cell subset, CD4+ or CD8+ T cells, or bulk PBMC T cells (not recorded which). The CDR3 protein is CSVGASGPETQYF.